This TCR beta chain was recovered during a study of blood T cell repertoires in COVID-19. Repertoires were generated with immunoSEQ multiplex PCR, while TCRdb's copy carries only in-frame clones and drops some. The data hold some 250,000 clones, with about 76% observed a single time. The CDR3 is 17 amino acids. Germline V CDR1 and CDR2: SGHRS, YFSETQ. V was trimmed by 0 bases and J by 0 bases, leaving 12 bases between them. This TCR was recovered from a woman in her sixties with active or convalescent COVID-19. Material for sequencing was peripheral blood. The rearrangement links TRBV5-1 to TRBJ1-4, with D unclear. The CDR3 coding sequence is TGCGCCAGCAGCTTGGGACCTAACAGAGCAACTAATGAAAAACTGTTTTTT. This codes for CASSLGPNRATNEKLFF. The full variable domain, completed using reference TRBV5-1 and TRBJ1-4, is KAGVTQTPRYLIKTRGQQVTLSCSPISGHRSVSWYQQTPGQGLQFLFEYFSETQRNKGNFPGRFSGRQFSNSRSEMNVSTLELGDSALYLCASSLGPNRATNEKLFFGSGTQLSVL.